The 10 T cell receptor beta chains listed next were all sequenced from one sample in a study of T-cell reconstitution after alpha-beta-depleted transplantation in children. TCRbeta library construction was performed incorporating unique molecular identifiers. TCRdb itself ran the PCR reads through MiXCR, one entry per CDR3 protein. This table holds about 540,000 distinct CDR3 sequences, 15% to 20% found once. Sequenced here: PBMCs from the stem cell graft donor, sampled from the stem cell graft. Every receptor here comes from a human donor who donated a stem cell graft to a child with acute lymphoblastic leukemia.

The chain employs TRBV13 and TRBJ2-2; D remains unclear. There are 14 residues in the CDR3. The V gene lost 7 bases and the J gene lost 0 bases, with 9 bases spanning the gap. CDR1 is PRHDT, CDR2 FYEKMQ, per germline (reference sequence). CDR3 DNA: TGTGCCAGCAACAACAGACCGAACACCGGGGAGCTGTTTTTT. Protein sequence: CASNNRPNTGELFF.

The genes are TRBV6-5 and TRBJ2-7; no reliable D call. Germline V gene lookup returns CDR1 MNHEY and CDR2 SVGAGI. V was shortened by 4 bases and J by 3 bases, with 10 bases between the two germline ends. The CDR3 totals 13 residues. CDR3 in amino acids: CASSLQANYEQYF. In DNA, the CDR3 is TGTGCCAGCAGTTTGCAGGCCAACTACGAGCAGTACTTC.

The chain joins TRBV5-1 to TRBJ2-7; a possible D gene is TRBD1 (6 bases). V lost 1 base to trimming and J lost 6 bases, with 11 bases between them. The CDR3 totals 13 residues. Germline V gives CDR1 SGHRS, CDR2 YFSETQ. The CDR3 DNA follows: TGCGCCAGCAGCTTGACAGGGCGCAGCGAGCAGTACTTC. Its protein product is CASSLTGRSEQYF.

The chain uses TRBV9 and TRBJ2-7; tentatively, D is TRBD2 (5 bases). CDR1 and CDR2 from the germline V gene are SGDLS and YYNGEE. With 2 bases removed from V and 7 bases from J, the gap between germline ends came to 25 bases. CDR3 length equals 17 residues. The DNA of the CDR3 is TGTGCCAGCAGCGTTCCCCCCAGGTTTTCGGAGGTGGGGGAGCAGTACTTC. Translating gives CASSVPPRFSEVGEQYF.

The V gene is TRBV27, the J gene TRBJ2-7, with D possibly matching TRBD1 (6 bases). CDR1 MNHEY and CDR2 SMNVEV come from the germline V gene (reference sequence). V lost 3 bases and J 2 bases, leaving 11 bases between the germline ends. The CDR3 has 14 amino acids. The CDR3 here is CASSFSGQPYEQYF. The CDR3 DNA follows: TGTGCCAGCAGTTTCTCCGGACAGCCCTACGAGCAGTACTTC.

The genes are TRBV28 and TRBJ1-1, with D uncertain. Germline values: CDR1 MDHEN, CDR2 SYDVKM. The CDR3 covers 13 residues. V lost 6 bases and J lost 0, with 8 bases in between. The CDR3 DNA is TGTGCCAGCAGGGGCAGTTTGAACACTGAAGCTTTCTTT. Translation gives CASRGSLNTEAFF.

This clonotype was detected only a few times. A junction end diverges from the germline sequence, so it may reflect a read error. This chain links TRBV7-3 with TRBJ2-1, with 16 bases that match TRBD2. Germline-derived CDR1 and CDR2 are SGHTA and FQGTGA. The CDR3 sequence is 14 residues long. This CDR3 is CASSPGGTSGRASF. The CDR3 DNA is TGTGCCAGCAGCCCGGGAGGGACTAGCGGGAGGGCTTCCTTC.

This clonotype has a count of ten or more. This sequence joins TRBV5-1 and TRBJ1-1; D is unclear. The CDR3 totals 16 residues. Germline CDR1 reads SGHRS; CDR2 reads YFSETQ. V was clipped by 3 bases and J by 2 bases, with 17 bases between them. Here the CDR3 DNA reads TGCGCCAGCAGCTCCGAAGTGATAGGGAGCAACACTGAAGCTTTCTTT. It encodes CASSSEVIGSNTEAFF.

This clonotype came up a few times. The chain couples TRBV7-6 to TRBJ2-7; 9 bases agree with TRBD1. The CDR3 contains 15 residues. Trimming cost V 4 bases and J 7 bases; bases outside gene matches: 11. The V gene's germline CDR1 is SGHVS and CDR2 FNYEAQ. CDR3 sequence reads: CASSSRQGGRPEQYF. CDR3 nucleotide sequence: TGTGCCAGCAGCTCCAGACAGGGGGGGAGACCGGAGCAGTACTTC.

This clonotype was detected ten times or more. The chain is built from TRBV29-1 and TRBJ2-3; 9 positions agree with TRBD1. The V segment lost 7 bases and the J segment 0 bases; nucleotides outside the gene matches: 8. Looked up from germline, CDR1 is SQVTM and CDR2 is ANQGSEA. This CDR3 has 15 amino acids. The CDR3: CSATTGGRSTDTQYF. CDR3 DNA sequence: TGCAGCGCCACCACAGGGGGCAGGAGCACAGATACGCAGTATTTT.